The text below deals with one T cell receptor (beta chain). Distinct nucleotide sequences in the sample also encode this CDR3. This sample was taken from a study of blood T cell repertoires in COVID-19. Study at large: The origin of the acute and convalescent COVID-19 samples was the United States, Italy and Spain.

The CDR3 runs to 13 residues. Germline lookup yields CDR1 SGHRS and CDR2 YFSETQ. V lost 0 bases to trimming and J lost 4 bases, with 7 bases between them. This table comes from immunoSEQ multiplex PCR, and its TCRdb copy is limited to in-frame clones, with some not included. Counted here are fewer than 120,000 clones, around 79% occurring once; the ten biggest clones make up around 15%. Sequenced sample: peripheral blood. V usage is TRBV5-1 and J usage is TRBJ2-5; D unresolved. This receptor was identified in a woman of 80 years or more with active or convalescent COVID-19. The CDR3 coding sequence is TGCGCCAGCAGCTTGGGAGGCGGAGAGACCCAGTACTTC. Its translation is CASSLGGGETQYF.